This TCR beta chain was observed in a study of neurological immune-mediated disorders. TCRdb used MiXCR to reprocess the 5' RACE reads, holding one entry per CDR3 protein. The sample has around 50,000 distinct CDR3 sequences; around 3.5% are singletons. The CDR3 totals 12 residues. The germline V and J ends were trimmed by 8 bases and 12 bases, with 20 bases remaining between them. The V gene's germline CDR1 is MGHDK and CDR2 SYGVNS. This clonotype has at least ten counts. No antigen is known for it. Study-level findings and limits: The study phylogenetically grouped the repertoires of 18 of 34 multiple sclerosis patients into one related-CDR3 cluster, a possible signature.

This clonotype was obtained from a woman in her twenties or thirties with multiple sclerosis. This chain links TRBV25-1 with TRBJ2-7; D call uncertain. Sequencing was performed on PBMCs. The CDR3 spells CASGTDFLWRYF. CDR3 in DNA: TGTGCCAGCGGAACTGATTTTTTGTGGCGGTACTTC.